Listed below are T cell receptor beta chains from one sample, sequenced in a study of blood T cells in healthy people across ages. TCRdb re-derived calls from the 5' RACE reads in MiXCR, one entry per CDR3 protein. The profile shows fewer than 2,000,000 distinct CDR3 sequences, approximately 32% of them singletons. The sample consisted of blood. The receptors were gathered from a woman aged 25 to 39 in good health. CDR3s include the opening cysteine and the closing phenylalanine or tryptophan. The order of the fields is J gene, clone size, D gene, V gene, CDR3 protein, CDR3 DNA. The D gene is left open where the match is weak. Rows give clone size only sometimes, using once, few, many, or a class for an expanded clone.

j_call: TRBJ2-1; clone_size: -; d_call: -; v_call: TRBV4-1; cdr3_aa: CASSHGGPSSYNEQFF; cdr3_nt: TGCGCCAGCAGCCATGGCGGACCTAGCTCCTACAATGAGCAGTTCTTC
j_call: TRBJ2-7; clone_size: once; d_call: -; v_call: TRBV3-1; cdr3_aa: CASSHTGLGEQYF; cdr3_nt: TGTGCCAGCAGCCACACAGGGTTAGGGGAGCAGTACTTC
j_call: TRBJ2-4; clone_size: few; d_call: TRBD2; v_call: TRBV6-1; cdr3_aa: CASSELASGKNIQYF; cdr3_nt: TGTGCCAGCAGTGAGTTGGCTAGCGGGAAAAACATTCAGTACTTC
j_call: TRBJ2-3; clone_size: -; d_call: TRBD1; v_call: TRBV6-1; cdr3_aa: CASHTGAFTDTQYF; cdr3_nt: TGTGCCAGCCATACAGGGGCCTTCACAGATACGCAGTATTTT
j_call: TRBJ2-1; clone_size: -; d_call: TRBD1; v_call: TRBV4-1; cdr3_aa: CASSQKRTGGNEQFF; cdr3_nt: TGCGCCAGCAGCCAAAAGAGGACAGGGGGGAATGAGCAGTTCTTC
j_call: TRBJ2-3; clone_size: -; d_call: TRBD2; v_call: TRBV5-1; cdr3_aa: CASSVGGLESTDTQYF; cdr3_nt: TGCGCCAGCAGCGTAGGCGGACTAGAGAGCACAGATACGCAGTATTTT
j_call: TRBJ1-5; clone_size: -; d_call: TRBD1; v_call: TRBV7-9; cdr3_aa: CASSGEGQPNQPQHF; cdr3_nt: TGTGCCAGCAGCGGGGAGGGACAGCCAAATCAGCCCCAGCATTTT
j_call: TRBJ2-3; clone_size: -; d_call: -; v_call: TRBV9; cdr3_aa: CAIKPPREVPSTDTQYF; cdr3_nt: TGTGCCATCAAGCCCCCTAGGGAGGTACCCTCCACAGATACGCAGTATTTT
j_call: TRBJ2-4; clone_size: few; d_call: -; v_call: TRBV9; cdr3_aa: CASSVGYTENIQYF; cdr3_nt: TGTGCCAGCAGCGTAGGTTACACAGAAAACATTCAGTACTTC
j_call: TRBJ2-7; clone_size: many; d_call: -; v_call: TRBV29-1; cdr3_aa: CSVENEVYEQYF; cdr3_nt: TGCAGCGTTGAAAATGAAGTCTACGAGCAGTACTTC
j_call: TRBJ1-2; clone_size: few; d_call: -; v_call: TRBV20-1; cdr3_aa: CSAAGRNYGYTF; cdr3_nt: TGCAGCGCCGCTGGACGTAACTATGGCTACACCTTC
j_call: TRBJ2-5; clone_size: once; d_call: -; v_call: TRBV7-8; cdr3_aa: CASSLEGLVRNEQYF; cdr3_nt: TGTGCCAGCAGCTTAGAAGGGTTGGTGCGTAATGAGCAGTACTTC
j_call: TRBJ2-3; clone_size: many; d_call: -; v_call: TRBV29-1; cdr3_aa: CSVGPNLDTQYF; cdr3_nt: TGCAGCGTTGGTCCGAACCTAGATACGCAGTATTTT
j_call: TRBJ2-4; clone_size: -; d_call: -; v_call: TRBV11-2; cdr3_aa: CASSLRSPTKNIQYF; cdr3_nt: TGTGCCAGCAGCTTAAGGAGTCCGACCAAAAACATTCAGTACTTC
j_call: TRBJ1-5; clone_size: few; d_call: -; v_call: TRBV7-9; cdr3_aa: CASSARDTVVHF; cdr3_nt: TGTGCCAGCAGCGCAAGGGACACCGTGGTGCATTTT
j_call: TRBJ2-3; clone_size: many; d_call: -; v_call: TRBV29-1; cdr3_aa: CSVDQLARTQDTQYF; cdr3_nt: TGCAGCGTTGACCAACTAGCACGGACTCAGGATACGCAGTATTTT
j_call: TRBJ2-6; clone_size: -; d_call: -; v_call: TRBV9; cdr3_aa: CTSSALSGANVLTF; cdr3_nt: TGTACCAGCAGCGCTCTTAGTGGGGCCAACGTCCTGACTTTC
j_call: TRBJ2-3; clone_size: many; d_call: TRBD2; v_call: TRBV11-2; cdr3_aa: CASSWRLAGGDTQYF; cdr3_nt: TGTGCCAGCAGCTGGCGACTAGCGGGGGGCGATACGCAGTATTTT
j_call: TRBJ1-1; clone_size: -; d_call: TRBD1; v_call: TRBV12-5; cdr3_aa: CASGSGQGRFTEAFF; cdr3_nt: TGTGCTAGTGGTTCGGGACAGGGGCGGTTCACTGAAGCTTTCTTT
j_call: TRBJ2-7; clone_size: -; d_call: -; v_call: TRBV27; cdr3_aa: CASSLRGSLPYEQYF; cdr3_nt: TGTGCCAGCAGTTTAAGGGGGTCCCTTCCCTACGAGCAGTACTTC
j_call: TRBJ2-3; clone_size: -; d_call: -; v_call: TRBV6-2/TRBV6-3; cdr3_aa: CASRPWRGVDTQYF; cdr3_nt: TGTGCCAGCAGGCCCTGGAGGGGGGTTGACACGCAGTATTTT
j_call: TRBJ2-1; clone_size: -; d_call: -; v_call: TRBV7-9; cdr3_aa: CASSVQGAPNNEQFF; cdr3_nt: TGTGCCAGCAGCGTACAGGGCGCCCCCAACAATGAGCAGTTCTTC
j_call: TRBJ2-7; clone_size: -; d_call: TRBD2; v_call: TRBV12-5; cdr3_aa: CASAEGGSGDSYEQYF; cdr3_nt: TGTGCTAGTGCCGAGGGGGGTAGCGGGGACTCCTACGAGCAGTACTTC
j_call: TRBJ2-7; clone_size: -; d_call: TRBD2; v_call: TRBV14; cdr3_aa: CASSQLGTSGSYEQYF; cdr3_nt: TGTGCCAGCAGCCAATTGGGGACTAGCGGGTCCTACGAGCAGTACTTC
j_call: TRBJ2-7; clone_size: -; d_call: TRBD1; v_call: TRBV30; cdr3_aa: CAWSARGPYEQYF; cdr3_nt: TGTGCCTGGAGTGCCAGGGGGCCCTACGAGCAGTACTTC
j_call: TRBJ2-5; clone_size: -; d_call: TRBD2; v_call: TRBV10-3; cdr3_aa: CAISATSGVSKGTQYF; cdr3_nt: TGTGCCATCAGTGCAACTAGCGGGGTTAGTAAAGGGACCCAGTACTTC
j_call: TRBJ2-7; clone_size: once; d_call: -; v_call: TRBV28; cdr3_aa: CASSLFMQGEQYF; cdr3_nt: TGTGCCAGCAGTCTCTTCATGCAGGGCGAGCAGTACTTC
j_call: TRBJ2-7; clone_size: few; d_call: TRBD2; v_call: TRBV6-5; cdr3_aa: CASRHWEGIEQYF; cdr3_nt: TGTGCCAGCCGCCACTGGGAGGGTATCGAGCAGTACTTC
j_call: TRBJ2-5; clone_size: -; d_call: -; v_call: TRBV3-1; cdr3_aa: CASSQAFRRGAGEKTQYF; cdr3_nt: TGTGCCAGCAGCCAAGCTTTTCGACGGGGGGCGGGGGAGAAGACCCAGTACTTC
j_call: TRBJ1-2; clone_size: many; d_call: -; v_call: TRBV27; cdr3_aa: CASSLQPYNYGYTF; cdr3_nt: TGTGCCAGCAGTTTACAGCCTTATAACTATGGCTACACCTTC
j_call: TRBJ2-6; clone_size: -; d_call: TRBD2; v_call: TRBV7-2; cdr3_aa: CASSLLAGGPSGANVLTF; cdr3_nt: TGTGCCAGCAGCTTACTAGCGGGAGGGCCATCTGGGGCCAACGTCCTGACTTTC
j_call: TRBJ1-5; clone_size: -; d_call: TRBD1; v_call: TRBV15; cdr3_aa: CATRTGTANQPQHF; cdr3_nt: TGTGCCACCAGGACCGGGACAGCTAATCAGCCCCAGCATTTT
j_call: TRBJ2-1; clone_size: -; d_call: -; v_call: TRBV5-1; cdr3_aa: CASSHSDEQFF; cdr3_nt: TGCGCCAGCAGCCATTCGGATGAGCAGTTCTTC
j_call: TRBJ1-5; clone_size: -; d_call: -; v_call: TRBV20-1; cdr3_aa: CSARDPEDSNQPQHF; cdr3_nt: TGCAGTGCTAGAGATCCAGAGGATAGCAATCAGCCCCAGCATTTT
j_call: TRBJ1-1; clone_size: few; d_call: -; v_call: TRBV5-6; cdr3_aa: CASSLEKFGGTEAFF; cdr3_nt: TGTGCCAGCAGCTTGGAGAAGTTTGGGGGCACTGAAGCTTTCTTT
j_call: TRBJ2-5; clone_size: few; d_call: TRBD2; v_call: TRBV9; cdr3_aa: CASSVTSGGTGETQYF; cdr3_nt: TGTGCCAGCAGCGTAACTAGCGGGGGAACCGGTGAGACCCAGTACTTC
j_call: TRBJ2-3; clone_size: -; d_call: -; v_call: TRBV20-1; cdr3_aa: CSASGWSSTDTQYF; cdr3_nt: TGCAGTGCTAGTGGCTGGTCTAGCACAGATACGCAGTATTTT
j_call: TRBJ2-7; clone_size: -; d_call: TRBD2; v_call: TRBV28; cdr3_aa: CASRSGTSGEQYF; cdr3_nt: TGTGCCAGCAGATCCGGGACTAGCGGCGAGCAGTACTTC
j_call: TRBJ1-5; clone_size: -; d_call: TRBD1; v_call: TRBV20-1; cdr3_aa: CSARSPGGQPQHF; cdr3_nt: TGCAGTGCTAGGTCGCCAGGGGGGCAGCCCCAGCATTTT
j_call: TRBJ2-1; clone_size: -; d_call: -; v_call: TRBV9; cdr3_aa: CASSATQEGSYNEQFF; cdr3_nt: TGTGCCAGCAGCGCCACACAGGAGGGCTCCTACAATGAGCAGTTCTTC
j_call: TRBJ1-1; clone_size: -; d_call: -; v_call: TRBV10-3; cdr3_aa: CAISVRNTEAFF; cdr3_nt: TGTGCCATCAGTGTCAGAAACACTGAAGCTTTCTTT
j_call: TRBJ1-1; clone_size: few; d_call: TRBD1; v_call: TRBV10-3; cdr3_aa: CAISENRGNTEAFF; cdr3_nt: TGTGCCATCAGTGAAAACAGGGGGAACACTGAAGCTTTCTTT
j_call: TRBJ2-7; clone_size: -; d_call: -; v_call: TRBV7-2; cdr3_aa: CASSLDPGNYEQYF; cdr3_nt: TGTGCCAGCAGCTTAGATCCTGGAAACTACGAGCAGTACTTC
j_call: TRBJ2-7; clone_size: few; d_call: TRBD2; v_call: TRBV4-1; cdr3_aa: CASSQDIRLAGFEQYF; cdr3_nt: TGCGCCAGCAGCCAAGATATCCGGCTAGCGGGGTTCGAGCAGTACTTC
j_call: TRBJ2-4; clone_size: -; d_call: -; v_call: TRBV20-1; cdr3_aa: CSARTPGAKNIQYF; cdr3_nt: TGCAGTGCCAGGACCCCCGGTGCCAAAAACATTCAGTACTTC
j_call: TRBJ2-7; clone_size: -; d_call: -; v_call: TRBV18; cdr3_aa: CASSPEAYEQYF; cdr3_nt: TGTGCCAGCTCACCAGAGGCGTACGAGCAGTACTTC
j_call: TRBJ2-5; clone_size: many; d_call: -; v_call: TRBV5-1; cdr3_aa: CASSSSQTQYF; cdr3_nt: TGCGCCAGCAGCTCGTCACAGACCCAGTACTTC
j_call: TRBJ2-2; clone_size: -; d_call: TRBD1; v_call: TRBV7-9; cdr3_aa: CASSPMRDRGFTGELFF; cdr3_nt: TGTGCCAGCAGCCCTATGAGGGACAGGGGGTTCACCGGGGAGCTGTTTTTT
j_call: TRBJ2-7; clone_size: -; d_call: TRBD1; v_call: TRBV6-6; cdr3_aa: CASSYSNDRGSEQYF; cdr3_nt: TGTGCCAGCAGTTACTCGAACGACAGGGGTTCCGAGCAGTACTTC
j_call: TRBJ1-1; clone_size: -; d_call: -; v_call: TRBV5-1; cdr3_aa: CASSLAQPMQNTEAFF; cdr3_nt: TGCGCCAGCAGCTTGGCACAGCCCATGCAGAACACTGAAGCTTTCTTT
j_call: TRBJ2-7; clone_size: few; d_call: TRBD2; v_call: TRBV27; cdr3_aa: CASSSLAGGPFDEQYF; cdr3_nt: TGTGCCAGCAGTTCTCTAGCGGGAGGGCCGTTTGACGAGCAGTACTTC
j_call: TRBJ2-7; clone_size: -; d_call: -; v_call: TRBV6-6; cdr3_aa: CATTGNGGEQYF; cdr3_nt: TGTGCCACCACAGGGAACGGAGGCGAGCAGTACTTC
j_call: TRBJ2-5; clone_size: many; d_call: -; v_call: TRBV6-6; cdr3_aa: CASSTTEETQYF; cdr3_nt: TGTGCCAGCAGTACGACAGAAGAGACCCAGTACTTC
j_call: TRBJ2-3; clone_size: few; d_call: -; v_call: TRBV7-9; cdr3_aa: CASSLVSWESTDTQYF; cdr3_nt: TGTGCCAGCAGCTTAGTAAGCTGGGAAAGCACAGATACGCAGTATTTT